This T cell receptor beta chain was observed in a study of T cell repertoires in cytomegalovirus infection. Germline CDR1 MNHEY, CDR2 SMNVEV (reference sequence). The CDR3 consists of 12 residues. The V end was cut by 7 bases, the J end by 5 bases, with 8 bases between. Study observations and caveats: In two of eight donors, the top clonotype was HLA-C-restricted CMV-specific.

About this clonotype itself: Its antigen remains unidentified.

TCRdb independently ran MiXCR on the reads; one entry per CDR3 protein. Of some 100,000 distinct CDR3 sequences in the sample, 25% to 30% were seen once. The genes are TRBV27 and TRBJ2-2; D ambiguous. This material consisted of CD8+ T cells from cultured PBMCs, taken from culture after CMV antigen stimulation. This TCR was sampled from a human donor in good health (CMV status not recorded). Some clones in this sample may be carry-over from other donors' samples. The CDR3 reads CASNGETGELFF. As DNA, the CDR3 is TGTGCCAGCAATGGAGAAACCGGGGAGCTGTTTTTT.